These T cell receptor beta chains were read from a single sample in a study of CD8+ T cells in alopecia areata. Here immunoSEQ multiplex PCR was the method, and the copy in TCRdb shows in-frame clones only, minus some. The sample includes about 140,000 clones, roughly 80% of them seen just once. The material sequenced was CD8+ T cells sorted from blood, taken at week 4, from a patient treated with tofacitinib. These receptors were collected from a human donor with alopecia areata. Both conserved end residues are part of each CDR3.

CDR3 protein	J gene	V gene
CASSLSGAAFF	TRBJ1-1	TRBV13
CASGRIAGGSYEQYF	TRBJ2-7	TRBV28
CASSALGGATGELFF	TRBJ2-2	TRBV6-5
CASTPGFAEEQYF	TRBJ2-7	TRBV6-1
CAISPRTNSYEQYF	TRBJ2-7	TRBV10-3
CASSPEGAQETQYF	TRBJ2-5	TRBV7-9
CATSRDRLALAIGEQFF	TRBJ2-1	TRBV15
CASSLGRSSYEQYF	TRBJ2-7	TRBV5-1
CASSLVQDEQFF	TRBJ2-1	TRBV7-9
CASSPRTGMNEQFF	TRBJ2-1	TRBV27
CASSAGDSTDTQYF	TRBJ2-3	TRBV2
CASSSGPEETQYF	TRBJ2-5	TRBV25-1
CASSQVGGTIYEQYF	TRBJ2-7	TRBV4-3
CAISGGTAIDEQFF	TRBJ2-1	TRBV10-3
CASSLTFKDSYNEQFF	TRBJ2-1	TRBV5-1
CASTRSGTGVYEQYF	TRBJ2-7	TRBV6-5
CASKRDRDRQDTQYF	TRBJ2-3	TRBV23-1
CAISVPGNDEQYF	TRBJ2-7	TRBV10-3
CASSVGGASTDTQYF	TRBJ2-3	TRBV9
CASSGDSHSNQPQHF	TRBJ1-5	TRBV7-8
CASSFVSGGDTQYF	TRBJ2-3	TRBV7-2
CASSFVPEETQYF	TRBJ2-5	TRBV7-6
CAWTGLAGVDTQYF	TRBJ2-3	TRBV30
CASSSRAGLYPGEQYF	TRBJ2-7	TRBV7-9
CASSLDEQFF	TRBJ2-1	TRBV11-2
CASSRSGTRNTGELFF	TRBJ2-2	TRBV23-1
CASSLPTDWGEQYF	TRBJ2-7	TRBV5-1
CAWMRDYEQYF	TRBJ2-7	TRBV30
CASKGLAGGNEQFF	TRBJ2-1	TRBV7-6
CASSPPRGFTGELFF	TRBJ2-2	TRBV23-1